The source of this TCR beta chain is a study of response to subunit inactivated influenza vaccine. Study-wide results and limits: The authors put forward the suggestion that each seasonal influenza vaccination may bring in only a limited number of new T cells.

TCRdb used MiXCR to reprocess the RT-PCR reads, holding one entry per CDR3 protein. The sample yields approximately 730,000 distinct CDR3 sequences, roughly 13% seen once. Trimming took off 7 bases at V and 6 bases at J, with 16 bases between the two ends. CDR3 length: 13 residues. In germline, CDR1 is SQVTM, CDR2 ANQGSEA. This clonotype has a count of ten or more. Its target is not known. The rearrangement uses TRBV29-1 and TRBJ2-4; possibly TRBD1 or TRBD2 for D (6 bases each). The starting material was PBMCs from blood, obtained around two weeks before vaccination. The sequence was collected from a man aged 45 to 65 who received an inactivated influenza vaccine. The DNA of the CDR3 is TGCAGCGGGGCCTTCGGGGGCGTAAACATTCAGTACTTC. This codes for CSGAFGGVNIQYF.